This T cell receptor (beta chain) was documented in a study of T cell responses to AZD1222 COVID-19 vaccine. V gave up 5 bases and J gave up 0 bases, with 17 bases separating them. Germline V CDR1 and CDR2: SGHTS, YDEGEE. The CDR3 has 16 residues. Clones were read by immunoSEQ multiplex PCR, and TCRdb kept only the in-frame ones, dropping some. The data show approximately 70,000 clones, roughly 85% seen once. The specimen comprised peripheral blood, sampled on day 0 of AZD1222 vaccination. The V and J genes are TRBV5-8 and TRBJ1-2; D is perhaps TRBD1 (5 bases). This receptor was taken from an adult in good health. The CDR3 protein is CASSLKGRGSNYGYTF. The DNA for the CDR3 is TGTGCCAGCAGTTTAAAGGGGCGGGGATCTAACTATGGCTACACCTTC.